This TCR beta chain derives from a study of cytomegalovirus exposure and HLA in healthy donors. The V and J ends lost 4 bases and 3 bases, in that order; junction bases with no gene match: 5. CDR1 and CDR2 from the germline V gene are SGHRS and YFSETQ. This CDR3 contains 14 residues. This PCR relied on a set of 60 Vbeta primers and 13 Jbeta primers. Libraries were prepared by immunoSEQ multiplex PCR; TCRdb keeps only in-frame clonotypes and omits some of them. In the table there are about 170,000 clones, over 65% of which are singletons. Study findings and constraints: In a later analysis, DRB1 alleles had the most associated TCRs; HLA-C alleles the fewest. TCR beta V- and J-gene trimming was later associated with a missense DCLRE1C variant.

This clone was found a few times. The antigen is not known. The sequence was obtained from a middle-aged man in good health and CMV-seropositive. The sample comprised PBMCs. The J gene is TRBJ1-2, the V gene TRBV5-1; 8 bases map to TRBD1. Here the CDR3 DNA reads TGCGCCAGCAGCCCGACAGGGGCGGACTATGGCTACACCTTC. Translation: CASSPTGADYGYTF. The full variable domain, its missing parts supplied by reference TRBV5-1 and TRBJ1-2, is KAGVTQTPRYLIKTRGQQVTLSCSPISGHRSVSWYQQTPGQGLQFLFEYFSETQRNKGNFPGRFSGRQFSNSRSEMNVSTLELGDSALYLCASSPTGADYGYTFGSGTRLTVV.